A single sample gave rise to the 6 T cell receptor beta chains below, sequenced in a study of shared clonotypes between healthy human individuals. Sequencing was performed with immunoSEQ multiplex PCR; in TCRdb, only in-frame clones are kept and a portion is missing. The profile shows under 1,100,000 clones, approximately 78% of them singletons. The sample consisted of memory CD4+ T cells from PBMCs. Noted subset: CD45RA-negative fraction. All receptors derive from a young man in good health. Some clones in this sample may be carry-over from other donors' samples.

The CDR3 DNA sequence: TGTGCCACCAGCATCCGACAGGGGGTCGGCGGGGAGCTGTTTTTT. Encoded protein: CATSIRQGVGGELFF. The rearrangement joins TRBV15 to TRBJ2-2; 9 bases fit TRBD1. The CDR3 length is 15 residues. V lost 4 bases to trimming and J lost 7 bases; unmatched junction nucleotides: 7. The V gene's germline CDR1 is LNHNV and CDR2 YYDKDF (reference sequence).

Remarks on this clone: A much larger clonotype is one base distant, so this may be a read error. The rearrangement links TRBV15 to TRBJ2-3, with 13 bases fitting TRBD2. Germline V gives CDR1 LNHNV, CDR2 YYDKDF (reference sequence). V lost 4 bases to trimming and J lost 4 bases; unmatched junction nucleotides: 5. The CDR3 totals 16 residues. As DNA, the CDR3 is TGTGCCACCAGCACCCGGACTAGCGGGAGTTCAGATACGCAGTATTTT. Translation gives CATSTRTSGSSDTQYF.

This clone appeared a few times. The chain combines TRBV18 with TRBJ2-3; TRBD1 matches at 7 bases. V lost 3 bases to trimming and J lost 1 base; unmatched junction nucleotides: 10. Germline-derived CDR1 and CDR2 are KGHSH and LQKENI. The CDR3 contains 17 residues. CDR3 in amino acids: CASSPLPPGTGTDTQYF. CDR3 coding DNA: TGTGCCAGCTCACCCCTTCCACCCGGGACAGGCACAGATACGCAGTATTTT.

CDR3 region: CASSSQTGQGKIYGYTF. The DNA of the CDR3 is TGTGCCAGCAGTTCCCAAACGGGACAGGGTAAAATCTATGGCTACACCTTC. The chain recombines TRBV28 with TRBJ1-2, with TRBD1 matching 9 bases. The CDR3 covers 17 residues. Germline V gene data show CDR1 as MDHEN and CDR2 as SYDVKM. V shed 4 bases, J shed 4 bases, and the junction held 13 bases outside the gene matches.

The chain has TRBV5-1 and TRBJ1-5; D unresolved. This CDR3 comprises 14 residues. Germline assignment: CDR1 SGHRS and CDR2 YFSETQ. Trimming pared 0 bases from V and 7 bases from J, leaving 11 bases between. The DNA for the CDR3 is TGCGCCAGCAGCTTGGGGAGGGAAGGACAGCCCCAGCATTTT. Translating it yields CASSLGREGQPQHF.

This chain connects TRBV28 to TRBJ2-2; the D gene is possibly TRBD2 (6 bases). The germline V and J ends were trimmed by 4 bases and 6 bases, with 15 bases remaining between them. The CDR3 spans 15 residues. Germline V gene lookup returns CDR1 MDHEN and CDR2 SYDVKM. CDR3 bases: TGTGCCAGCAGTTGGCAGCCGACGGGGGCCGGGGAGCTGTTTTTT. Residues: CASSWQPTGAGELFF.